The present entry profiles one T cell receptor (beta chain) with its context. Its antigen is unknown. The sample originates from a study of prognosis after radiotherapy for stage I lung cancer. At the level of the study: Stage I non-small cell lung cancer cases were enrolled from early 2018 through early 2019. Therapy that ran concurrently with stereotactic body radiotherapy was given to no patient.

Per the germline V gene, CDR1 is SGHRS and CDR2 is YFSETQ. Between the trimmed V and J ends, which lost 0 bases and 7 bases, there was a span of 11 bases. The CDR3 consists of 14 residues. On CT and PET/CT, all patients were node-negative, and none had prior chemotherapy, radiotherapy or other malignancies. Regarding the study as a whole: There were reportedly differences in TRBV and TRBJ gene usage between patients with and without metastases.

Genomic DNA was the source, and TCR beta CDR3 was amplified from it by two-round multiplex PCR. First-round PCR employed TRBV- and TRBJ-specific primers for each gene. From the multiplex PCR reads, TCRdb called clonotypes with MiXCR, one entry per CDR3 protein. Of 27,000 or so distinct CDR3 sequences listed, about 41% were seen once; the top ten hold under 35%. This specimen consisted of PBMCs, obtained before or after stereotactic body radiation therapy (not recorded which). The chain carries TRBV5-1 and TRBJ2-4; D is undetermined. This sequence originates from a donor at least 50 years old with non-small cell lung cancer. CDR3 nucleotide sequence: TGCGCCAGCAGCTTGGCTGGGTTGGCGAACATTCAGTACTTC. This translates into CASSLAGLANIQYF.